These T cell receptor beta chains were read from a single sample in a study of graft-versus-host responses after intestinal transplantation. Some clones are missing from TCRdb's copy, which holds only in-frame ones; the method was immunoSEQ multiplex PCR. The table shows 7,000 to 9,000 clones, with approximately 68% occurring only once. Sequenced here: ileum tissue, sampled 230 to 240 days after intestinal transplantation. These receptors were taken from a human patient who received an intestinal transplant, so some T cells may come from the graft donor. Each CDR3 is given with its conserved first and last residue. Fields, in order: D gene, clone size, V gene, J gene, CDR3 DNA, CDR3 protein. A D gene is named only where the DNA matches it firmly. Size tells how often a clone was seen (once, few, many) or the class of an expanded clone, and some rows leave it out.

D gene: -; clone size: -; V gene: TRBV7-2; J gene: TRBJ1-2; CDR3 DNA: TGTGCCAGCAGCCCTAGCTATGGCTACACCTTC; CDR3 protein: CASSPSYGYTF
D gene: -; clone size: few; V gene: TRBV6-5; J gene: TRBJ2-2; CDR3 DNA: TGTGCCAGCACGCATAGACAGAACACCGGGGAGCTGTTTTTT; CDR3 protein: CASTHRQNTGELFF
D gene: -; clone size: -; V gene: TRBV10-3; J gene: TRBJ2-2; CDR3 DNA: TGTGCCAGTAAAAAACCCGGGACTGAGAACACCGGGGAGCTGTTTTTT; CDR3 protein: CASKKPGTENTGELFF
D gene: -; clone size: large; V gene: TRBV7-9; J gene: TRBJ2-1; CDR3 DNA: TGTGCCAGCAGCTTTTCGAAGGAGCAGTTCTTC; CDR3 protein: CASSFSKEQFF
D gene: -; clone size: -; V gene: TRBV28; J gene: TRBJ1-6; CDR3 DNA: TGTGCCAGCAGAATACAGGAATATAATTCACCCCTCCACTTT; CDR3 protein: CASRIQEYNSPLHF
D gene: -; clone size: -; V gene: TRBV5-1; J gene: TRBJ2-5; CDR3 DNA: TGCGCCAGCAGCTTGGGGGGTGTCGGGCCCCTCCAAGAGACCCAGTACTTC; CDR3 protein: CASSLGGVGPLQETQYF
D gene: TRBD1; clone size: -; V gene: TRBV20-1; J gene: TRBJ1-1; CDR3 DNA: TGCAGTGCTAGTGGAGGGGGCGAAGCTTTCTTT; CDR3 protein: CSASGGGEAFF
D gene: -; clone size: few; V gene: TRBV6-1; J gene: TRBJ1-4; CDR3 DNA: TGTGCCAGCAGTCTGATCAGGTCAACTAATGAAAAACTGTTTTTT; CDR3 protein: CASSLIRSTNEKLFF
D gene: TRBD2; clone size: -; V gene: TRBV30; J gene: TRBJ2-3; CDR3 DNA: TGTGCCTGCGACCCACTAGCGTCGGCTACGCAGTATTTT; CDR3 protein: CACDPLASATQYF
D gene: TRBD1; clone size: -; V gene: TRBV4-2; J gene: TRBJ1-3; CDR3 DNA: TGTGCCAGCAGCCAAGTATCGAGACAGGGGAGGGGAAACACCATATATTTT; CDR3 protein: CASSQVSRQGRGNTIYF
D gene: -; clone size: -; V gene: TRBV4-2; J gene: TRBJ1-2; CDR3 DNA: TGTGCCAGCAGCCCCAGCGTAATGGGCATTAACTATGGCTACACCTTC; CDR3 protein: CASSPSVMGINYGYTF
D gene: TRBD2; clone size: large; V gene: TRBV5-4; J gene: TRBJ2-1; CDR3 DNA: TGTGCCAGCAGCTCCTCAGGGACTAGCGGGGCGTTGGAGCAGTTCTTC; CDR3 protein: CASSSSGTSGALEQFF
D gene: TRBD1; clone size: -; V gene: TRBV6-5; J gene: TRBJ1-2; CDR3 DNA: TGTGCCAGCAGTTACACGACAGGGGCGGACTATGGCTACACCTTC; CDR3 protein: CASSYTTGADYGYTF
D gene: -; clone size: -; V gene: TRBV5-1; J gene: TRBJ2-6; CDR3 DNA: TGCGCCAGCAGTTCAATGAGCTCTGGGGCCAACGTCCTGACTTTC; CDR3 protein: CASSSMSSGANVLTF
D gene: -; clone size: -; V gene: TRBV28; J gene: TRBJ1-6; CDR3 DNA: TGTGCCAGCAGTCTGGACAGATATAATTCACCCCTCCACTTT; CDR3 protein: CASSLDRYNSPLHF
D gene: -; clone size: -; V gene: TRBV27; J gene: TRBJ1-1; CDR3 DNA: TGTGCCATCGGGCCAAACCCGAACACTGAAGCTTTCTTT; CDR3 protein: CAIGPNPNTEAFF
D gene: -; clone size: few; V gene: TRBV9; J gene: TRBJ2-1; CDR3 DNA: TGTGCCAGCAACAGTGGGGGGAGCTCCTACAATGAGCAGTTCTTC; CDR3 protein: CASNSGGSSYNEQFF
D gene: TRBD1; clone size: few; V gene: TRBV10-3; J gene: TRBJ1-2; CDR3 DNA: TGTGCCATCAGGGGGACAGGGGAAGGCTACACCTTC; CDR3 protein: CAIRGTGEGYTF
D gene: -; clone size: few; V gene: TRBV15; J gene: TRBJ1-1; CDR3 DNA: TGTGCCACCAGCAGAGATGGGTCAGAGGGGCTGGCCCTGAACACTGAAGCTTTCTTT; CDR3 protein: CATSRDGSEGLALNTEAFF
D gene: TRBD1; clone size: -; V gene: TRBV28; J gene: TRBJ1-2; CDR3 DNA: TGTGCCAGCAGTCCCACCCGGGACAGGGTTAACTATGGCTACACCTTC; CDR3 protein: CASSPTRDRVNYGYTF
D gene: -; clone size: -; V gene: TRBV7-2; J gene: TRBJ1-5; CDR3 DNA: TGTGCCAGCGCGATAAGGGGGGATCAGCCCCAGCATTTT; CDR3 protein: CASAIRGDQPQHF
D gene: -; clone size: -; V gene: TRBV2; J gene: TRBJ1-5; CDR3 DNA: TGTGCCAGCAGTGAAAACAGGGCGGCCATTGGACAGCCCCAGCATTTT; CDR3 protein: CASSENRAAIGQPQHF
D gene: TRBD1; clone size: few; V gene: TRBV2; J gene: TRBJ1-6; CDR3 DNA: TGTGCCAGCAGTGAACCCCACAGGGGTTCACCCCTCCACTTT; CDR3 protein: CASSEPHRGSPLHF
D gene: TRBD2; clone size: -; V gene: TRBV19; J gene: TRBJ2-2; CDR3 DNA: TGTGCCAGTAGTATCTTCGGGGGGGCTGACACCGGGGAGCTGTTTTTT; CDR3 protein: CASSIFGGADTGELFF
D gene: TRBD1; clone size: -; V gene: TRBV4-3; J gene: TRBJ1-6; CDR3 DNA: TGCGCCAGCAGCCATGACAGGGGGCGATCACCCCTCCACTTT; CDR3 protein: CASSHDRGRSPLHF
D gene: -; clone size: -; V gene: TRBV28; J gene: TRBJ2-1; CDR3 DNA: TGTGCCAGCAGTCCTCCCACAGGGTGGGCCTACAATGAGCAGTTCTTC; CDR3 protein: CASSPPTGWAYNEQFF
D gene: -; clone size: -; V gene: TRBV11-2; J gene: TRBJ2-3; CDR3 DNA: TGTGCCAGCAGCTTACAGGATACGCAGTATTTT; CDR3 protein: CASSLQDTQYF
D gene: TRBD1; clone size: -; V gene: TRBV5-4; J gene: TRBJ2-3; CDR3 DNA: TGTGCCAGCAGCGCGAGGACAGGGGGTTTAGATACGCAGTATTTT; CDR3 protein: CASSARTGGLDTQYF
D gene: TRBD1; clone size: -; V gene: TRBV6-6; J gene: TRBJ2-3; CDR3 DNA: TGTGCCAGCAGCCGACCTTTAGGGGACAGTACAGATACGCAGTATTTT; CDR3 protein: CASSRPLGDSTDTQYF
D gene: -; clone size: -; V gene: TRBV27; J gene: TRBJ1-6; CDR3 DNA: TGTGCCAGCAGTTTCGGGGGGGCGCAATCACCCCTCCACTTT; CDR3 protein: CASSFGGAQSPLHF
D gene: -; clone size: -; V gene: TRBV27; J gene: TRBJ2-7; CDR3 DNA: TGTGCCAGCAGTTTGACCAGGGTGGGACACGAGCAGTACTTC; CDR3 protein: CASSLTRVGHEQYF
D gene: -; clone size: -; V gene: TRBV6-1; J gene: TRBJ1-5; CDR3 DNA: TGTGCCAGCAGTGAATGGGCAGGGAATAGCAATCAGCCCCAGCATTTT; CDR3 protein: CASSEWAGNSNQPQHF
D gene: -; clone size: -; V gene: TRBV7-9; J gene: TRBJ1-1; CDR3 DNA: TGTGCCAGCACCCAGTCGGGGGTAGAAGCTTTCTTT; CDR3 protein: CASTQSGVEAFF
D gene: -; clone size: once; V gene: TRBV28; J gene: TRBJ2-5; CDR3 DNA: TGTGCCAGCAGTTCCCCCTGGGGGGCGAACGAGACCCAGTACTTC; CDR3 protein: CASSSPWGANETQYF
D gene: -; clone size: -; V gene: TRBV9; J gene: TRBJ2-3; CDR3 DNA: TGTGCCAGCAGCGGAGCCGGGGGGCCATTTCTCACAGATACGCAGTATTTT; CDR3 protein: CASSGAGGPFLTDTQYF
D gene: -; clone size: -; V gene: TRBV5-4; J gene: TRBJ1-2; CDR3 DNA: TGTGCCAGCAGCTTGGGCCTTGGGAATGGCTACACCTTC; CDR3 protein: CASSLGLGNGYTF
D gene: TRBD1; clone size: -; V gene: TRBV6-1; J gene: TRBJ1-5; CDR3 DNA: TGTGCCAGCAGGGACAGGGAGAATCAGCCCCAGCATTTT; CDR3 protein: CASRDRENQPQHF
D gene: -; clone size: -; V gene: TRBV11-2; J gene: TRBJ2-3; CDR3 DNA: TGTGCCAGCAGCTTAGGACTCACAGATACGCAGTATTTT; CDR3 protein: CASSLGLTDTQYF
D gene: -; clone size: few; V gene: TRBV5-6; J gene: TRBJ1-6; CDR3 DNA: TGTGCCAGCAGCTTGGCCAACTGGGGGCTATCGGGTTCACCCCTCCACTTT; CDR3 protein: CASSLANWGLSGSPLHF
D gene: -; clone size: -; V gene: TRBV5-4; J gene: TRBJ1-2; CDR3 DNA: TGTGCCAGCAGCTTGGACGGGACCTATGGCTACACCTTC; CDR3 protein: CASSLDGTYGYTF
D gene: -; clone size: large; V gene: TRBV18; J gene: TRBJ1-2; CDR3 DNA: TGTGCCAGCTCACCACCGGGGCAAATAGGCTATGGCTACACCTTC; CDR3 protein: CASSPPGQIGYGYTF
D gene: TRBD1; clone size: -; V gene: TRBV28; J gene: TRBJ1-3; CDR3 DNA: TGTGCCAGCGGAAATTACAGGGGGCCCGGAAACACCATATATTTT; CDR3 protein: CASGNYRGPGNTIYF
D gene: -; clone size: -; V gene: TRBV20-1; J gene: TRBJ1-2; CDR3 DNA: TGCAGTGCTAGTGGGGACTATGGCTACACCTTC; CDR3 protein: CSASGDYGYTF
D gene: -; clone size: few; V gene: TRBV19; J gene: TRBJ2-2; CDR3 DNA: TGTGCCAGTAGTCCCAACAGAGCGAACACCGGGGAGCTGTTTTTT; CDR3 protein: CASSPNRANTGELFF
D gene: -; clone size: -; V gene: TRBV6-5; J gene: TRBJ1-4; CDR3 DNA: TGTGCCAGCAGGTCGGGACGGAGAAATGAAAAACTGTTTTTT; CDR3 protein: CASRSGRRNEKLFF
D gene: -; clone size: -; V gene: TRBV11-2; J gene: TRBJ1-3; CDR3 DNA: TGTGCCAGCAGCTTTCACCGTGGAAACACCATATATTTT; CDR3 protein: CASSFHRGNTIYF